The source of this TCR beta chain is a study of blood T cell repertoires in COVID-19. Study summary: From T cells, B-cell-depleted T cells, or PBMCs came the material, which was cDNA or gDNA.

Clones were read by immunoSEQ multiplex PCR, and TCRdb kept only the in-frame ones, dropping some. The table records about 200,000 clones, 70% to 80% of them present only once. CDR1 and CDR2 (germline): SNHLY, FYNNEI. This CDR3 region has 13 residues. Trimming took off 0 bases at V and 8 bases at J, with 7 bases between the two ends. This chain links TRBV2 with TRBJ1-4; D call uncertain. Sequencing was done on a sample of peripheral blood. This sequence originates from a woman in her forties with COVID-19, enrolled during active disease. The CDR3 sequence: CASSEARSEKLFF. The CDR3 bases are TGTGCCAGCAGTGAAGCACGAAGCGAAAAACTGTTTTTT.